This TCR beta chain was recovered during a study of T cell changes during pregnancy in multiple sclerosis. V gave up 7 bases and J gave up 3 bases; unmatched junction bases: 7. CDR3 size: 15 residues. Germline V gene sequence: CDR1 MNHNS, CDR2 SASEGT. Some clones are missing from TCRdb's copy, which holds only in-frame ones; the method was immunoSEQ multiplex PCR. The sample records tens of thousands of clones, 80% to 95% being singletons. The V and J genes are TRBV6-1 and TRBJ2-3; 10 bases align to TRBD1. The TCR sequence derives from a female donor with multiple sclerosis, enrolled in a pregnancy study. Sequenced material: peripheral blood, taken in the first trimester of pregnancy. The CDR3 region is CASNPTGGLTDTQYF. Written as DNA, the CDR3 is TGTGCCAGCAATCCGACAGGGGGCCTAACAGATACGCAGTATTTT.